The clone carrying this T cell receptor beta chain was counted many times. Its antigen remains unidentified. CD4+ or CD8+ T cells, around 1 million per library, were used for sorted libraries. This sample is drawn from a study of neurological immune-mediated disorders. Background on the study: There were roughly 35 multiple sclerosis patients. Of these, 31 had relapsing-remitting MS and 3 had secondary progressive MS. Study findings and constraints: According to phylogenetic grouping, one related-CDR3 cluster, a possible signature, contained the repertoires of 18 of 34 multiple sclerosis patients.

The CDR3 extends over 17 amino acids. The trim removed 7 bases at V and 4 bases at J, leaving 15 bases unmatched. Germline values: CDR1 MNHEY, CDR2 SVGAGI. Template-switch 5'RACE cDNA synthesis added a 10-nucleotide unique molecular identifier. TCRdb used MiXCR to reprocess the 5' RACE reads, holding one entry per CDR3 protein. The sample lists roughly 52,000 distinct CDR3 sequences, more than 3% occurring once. Sequencing was done on a sample of CD4+ T cells from blood. The receptor comes from a woman in her 40s with multiple sclerosis. The chain uses TRBV6-5 and TRBJ2-1; 8 nucleotides match TRBD2. CDR3 bases: TGTGCCAGCATCAGAGTTTGGTCGGGGGGGGGGTACAATGAGCAGTTCTTC. Encoded protein: CASIRVWSGGGYNEQFF.